This section outlines one TCR beta chain sequence together with its context. The antigen is unknown. This sample is drawn from a study of shared clonotypes between healthy human individuals. About the research overall: Each donor's CD8 memory used one plate, CD8 naive two, each CD4 subset three. Study outcomes and limitations: Among a few donors, roughly 5% of naive CD4 clonotypes were found in common.

Running of the assay took place at deep level. The repertoire was sequenced with immunoSEQ multiplex PCR; TCRdb's copy has only in-frame clones and lacks some. The profile shows around 2,000,000 clones, approximately 94% of them singletons. CD45RO negativity and positive selection for CCR7 defined naive CD8 cells, a population that excluded terminally differentiated effector memory CD45RA+ cells. The clonotype originates from a man aged 18 to 30 in good health. Some clones in this sample may be carry-over from other donors' samples. The sequenced sample consisted of naive CD8+ T cells from PBMCs.

The CDR3 loop is CASRRGTNEQFF. CDR3 sequence (DNA): TGTGCCAGCAGACGGGGCACCAATGAGCAGTTCTTC. The V gene is TRBV27, the J gene TRBJ2-1; TRBD1 or TRBD2 may be the D gene (5 bases each). The CDR3 runs 12 residues. CDR1 is MNHEY, CDR2 SMNVEV, per germline (reference sequence). V gave up 6 bases and J gave up 6 bases, with 9 bases separating them.